A single sample gave rise to the 15 T cell receptor beta chains below, sequenced in a study of T cells expressing NK-cell markers. TCRdb reworked the 5' RACE reads into one entry per CDR3 protein, no DNA. Recorded for this sample: around 470,000 distinct CDR3 sequences. Sequenced sample: blood T cells: a sorted CD56 or NKG2C T cell subset, CD4+ or CD8+ T cells, or bulk PBMC T cells (not recorded which). The receptors derive from a woman in her forties or fifties in good health.

The chain uses TRBV11-3 and TRBJ2-5; TCRdb indicates TRBD2, and absent DNA this call remains unverified. CDR3 length: 17 amino acids. CDR1 and CDR2 (germline): SGHNT, YENEEA. The CDR3 here is CASSPGTSGRSQETQYF.

The chain has TRBV20-1 and TRBJ2-1; TCRdb's D call of TRBD1 is untestable without DNA. The germline gives CDR1 DFQATT, CDR2 SNEGSKA (reference sequence). This CDR3 contains 15 residues. Here the CDR3 reads CSASSSGPGHNEQFF.

The chain combines TRBV15 with TRBJ2-5. Germline CDR1 LNHNV, CDR2 YYDKDF (reference sequence). CDR3 length equals 12 residues. This CDR3 reads CATSKPPETQYF.

V and J are TRBV3-1 and TRBJ1-6; TCRdb's D call, TRBD1, is unchecked because there is no DNA. The CDR3 runs 14 residues. Germline CDR1 LGHDT, CDR2 YNNKEL (reference sequence). CDR3 residues: CASSRTGAGSPLHF. Full variable domain (missing parts from reference TRBV3-1 and TRBJ1-6): DTAVSQTPKYLVTQMGNDKSIKCEQNLGHDTMYWYKQDSKKFLKIMFSYNNKELIINETVPNRFSPKSPDKAHLNLHINSLELGDSAVYFCASSRTGAGSPLHFGNGTRLTVT.

The chain links TRBV29-1 to TRBJ2-5; TCRdb returns TRBD1, unconfirmable since there is no DNA. The CDR3 contains 13 residues. The germline gives CDR1 SQVTM, CDR2 ANQGSEA. CDR3 in amino acids: CSAGGTGGETQYF.

The rearrangement joins TRBV10-3 to TRBJ2-2; TCRdb's D gene call, TRBD2, goes unchecked for lack of DNA. The V gene's germline CDR1 is ENHRY and CDR2 SYGVKD. The CDR3 is 17 amino acids. CDR3 residues: CAIMGGTSGRNTGELFF.

This CDR3 reads CASSRPAGGAEEQYF. The chain employs TRBV7-9 and TRBJ2-7; TCRdb reports TRBD1, a call that lacks DNA to check it against. The length of the CDR3 is 15 residues. Germline-derived CDR1 and CDR2 are SEHNR and FQNEAQ (reference sequence).

V and J are TRBV11-2 and TRBJ2-1; lacking DNA, the TRBD2 call made by TCRdb goes unchecked. CDR1 and CDR2 (germline): SGHAT, FQNNGV. This CDR3 region has 14 residues. The chain's CDR3 is CASSLAGVAHEQFF.

This chain uses TRBV24-1 with TRBJ1-2. Per the germline V gene, CDR1 is KGHDR and CDR2 is SFDVKD. This CDR3 is 13 amino acids long. This CDR3 reads CATSESGLYGYTF.

The chain uses TRBV5-1 and TRBJ2-1. Germline V gene sequence: CDR1 SGHRS, CDR2 YFSETQ. The CDR3 spans 13 residues. CDR3 residues: CASSLASNNEQFF.

This chain connects TRBV4-1 to TRBJ2-1; the TCRdb D gene call, TRBD1, has no DNA to confirm it. Germline CDR1 is MGHRA and CDR2 is YSYEKL. The CDR3 is 17 residues long. CDR3 region: CASSQVFPAGSYNEQFF.

This chain connects TRBV3-1 to TRBJ2-3; TCRdb indicates TRBD1, and absent DNA this call remains unverified. From germline, CDR1 is LGHDT and CDR2 YNNKEL (reference sequence). This CDR3 is built from 12 residues. CDR3 in amino acids: CASSPNREPQYF.

Here the CDR3 reads CASGTRPTGELFF. The rearrangement joins TRBV7-2 to TRBJ2-2; TCRdb lists TRBD2, though no DNA is available to test this call. The CDR3 length is 13 residues. The germline V gene has CDR1 SGHTA and CDR2 FQGNSA.

The gene calls are TRBV5-1 and TRBJ2-3; the TRBD1 assignment by TCRdb is unverifiable without DNA. The germline gives CDR1 SGHRS, CDR2 YFSETQ. This CDR3 spans 16 amino acids. CDR3 sequence: CASSLGQHSSTDTQYF. The variable domain in full, with the rest retrieved from reference TRBV5-1 and TRBJ2-3, is KAGVTQTPRYLIKTRGQQVTLSCSPISGHRSVSWYQQTPGQGLQFLFEYFSETQRNKGNFPGRFSGRQFSNSRSEMNVSTLELGDSALYLCASSLGQHSSTDTQYFGPGTRLTVL.

The chain's CDR3 is CASSPVERGYYGYTF. The rearrangement links TRBV18 to TRBJ1-2; checking the TCRdb D call of TRBD1 is not possible without DNA. Germline lookup yields CDR1 KGHSH and CDR2 LQKENI. The CDR3 has 15 amino acids.